Given below is one TCR beta chain in context. As yet, its antigen is unknown. The V gene's germline CDR1 is SNHLY and CDR2 FYNNEI. This CDR3 contains 14 residues. V lost 4 bases and J lost 4, with 13 bases in between. These data are taken from a study of type 1 regulatory T cells. Across the whole study: T-allo10 is a Tr1-enriched, alloantigen-specific CD4 T cell product made in vitro.

Study-level findings and limits: Type 1 regulatory T cells had a more restricted TCR repertoire than non-type 1 regulatory T cells.

TCRdb independently ran MiXCR on the reads; one entry per CDR3 protein. This sample has 60,000 to 70,000 distinct CDR3 sequences, with about 50% found just once. The chain couples TRBV2 to TRBJ1-2; the D gene is possibly TRBD1 (5 bases). Material: cultured non-Tr1 T cells, either the whole culture or a sorted T cell fraction (not recorded which). The sequence was collected from a human donor in good health. CDR3 coding DNA: TGTGCCAGCAGTGTCGGCAGGGACGGCTATGGCTACACCTTC. The encoded protein is CASSVGRDGYGYTF.